This T cell receptor (beta chain) came from a study of blood T cell repertoires in COVID-19. Study-wide background: Sample material is recorded as cDNA or gDNA derived from T cells, B-cell-depleted T cells, or PBMCs.

Trimming took 7 bases from V and 0 from J; bases not matched to a gene: 6. Germline CDR1 and CDR2: KGHDR and SFDVKD. This CDR3 is 16 amino acids long. Measured with immunoSEQ multiplex PCR; TCRdb has only the in-frame clones, and not every one. The repertoire holds tens of thousands of clones, with about 86% as singletons. Material: peripheral blood. J is TRBJ2-3 and V is TRBV24-1, with 10 nucleotides matching TRBD1. This clonotype was sampled from a human donor in a cohort sampled during active COVID-19. CDR3 residues: CATSSGDRGSTDTQYF. The CDR3, as DNA: TGTGCCACCAGCTCCGGGGACAGGGGCAGCACAGATACGCAGTATTTT.